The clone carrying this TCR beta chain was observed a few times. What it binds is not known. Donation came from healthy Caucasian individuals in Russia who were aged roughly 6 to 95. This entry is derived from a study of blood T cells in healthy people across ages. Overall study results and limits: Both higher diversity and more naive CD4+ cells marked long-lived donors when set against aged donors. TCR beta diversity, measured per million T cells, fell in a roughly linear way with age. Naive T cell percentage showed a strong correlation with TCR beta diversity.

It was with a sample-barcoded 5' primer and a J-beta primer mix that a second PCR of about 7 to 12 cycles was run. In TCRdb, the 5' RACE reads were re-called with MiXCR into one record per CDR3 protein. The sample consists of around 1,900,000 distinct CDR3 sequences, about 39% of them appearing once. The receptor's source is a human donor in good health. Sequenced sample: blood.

The CDR3 nucleotides are TGCAGTGCTAGCCCTGCAGGGCGCCCGTTCTTC. This sequence encodes CSASPAGRPFF. This chain uses TRBV20-1 with TRBJ2-1; maybe TRBD1 (5 bases). Germline-derived CDR1 and CDR2 are DFQATT and SNEGSKA (reference sequence). Trimming removed 3 bases from V and 15 bases from J, with 15 bases in between. There are 11 residues in the CDR3.